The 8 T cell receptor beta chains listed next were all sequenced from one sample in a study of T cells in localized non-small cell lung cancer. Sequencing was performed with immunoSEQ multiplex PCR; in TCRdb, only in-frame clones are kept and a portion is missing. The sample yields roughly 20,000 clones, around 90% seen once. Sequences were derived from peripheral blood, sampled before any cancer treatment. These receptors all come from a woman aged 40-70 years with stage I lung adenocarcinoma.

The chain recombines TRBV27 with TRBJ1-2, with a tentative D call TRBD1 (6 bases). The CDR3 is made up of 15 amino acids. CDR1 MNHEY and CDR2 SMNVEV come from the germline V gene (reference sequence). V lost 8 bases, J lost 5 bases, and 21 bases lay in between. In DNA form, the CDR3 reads TGTGCCAGCGGGGGGATCGGACAGCAGGAGTATGGCTACACCTTC. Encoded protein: CASGGIGQQEYGYTF.

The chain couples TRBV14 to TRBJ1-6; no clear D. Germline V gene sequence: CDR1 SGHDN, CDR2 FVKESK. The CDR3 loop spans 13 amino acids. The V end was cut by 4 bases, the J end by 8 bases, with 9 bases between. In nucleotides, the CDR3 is TGTGCCAGCAGCCCACGGACCGATTCACCCCTCCACTTT. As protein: CASSPRTDSPLHF.

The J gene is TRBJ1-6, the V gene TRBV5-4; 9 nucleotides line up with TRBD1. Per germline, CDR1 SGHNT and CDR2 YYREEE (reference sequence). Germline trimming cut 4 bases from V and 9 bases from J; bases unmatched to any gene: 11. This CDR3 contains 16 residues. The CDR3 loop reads CASSTPGQGGTSPLHF. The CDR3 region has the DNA TGTGCCAGCAGCACGCCGGGACAGGGCGGCACTTCACCCCTCCACTTT.

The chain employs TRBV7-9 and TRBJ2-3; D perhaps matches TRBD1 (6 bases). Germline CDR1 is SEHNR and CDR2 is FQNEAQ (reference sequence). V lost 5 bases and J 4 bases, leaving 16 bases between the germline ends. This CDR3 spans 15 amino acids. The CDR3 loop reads CASSPEGGGPDTQYF. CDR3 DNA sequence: TGTGCCAGCAGCCCAGAAGGGGGTGGCCCAGATACGCAGTATTTT. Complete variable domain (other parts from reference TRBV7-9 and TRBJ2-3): DTGVSQNPRHKITKRGQNVTFRCDPISEHNRLYWYRQTLGQGPEFLTYFQNEAQLEKSRLLSDRFSAERPKGSFSTLEIQRTEQGDSAMYLCASSPEGGGPDTQYFGPGTRLTVL.

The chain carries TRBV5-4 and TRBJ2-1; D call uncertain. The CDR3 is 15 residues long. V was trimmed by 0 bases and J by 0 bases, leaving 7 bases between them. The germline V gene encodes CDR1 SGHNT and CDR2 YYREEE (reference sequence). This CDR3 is CASSLERSSYNEQFF. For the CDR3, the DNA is TGTGCCAGCAGCTTGGAAAGGAGCTCCTACAATGAGCAGTTCTTC.

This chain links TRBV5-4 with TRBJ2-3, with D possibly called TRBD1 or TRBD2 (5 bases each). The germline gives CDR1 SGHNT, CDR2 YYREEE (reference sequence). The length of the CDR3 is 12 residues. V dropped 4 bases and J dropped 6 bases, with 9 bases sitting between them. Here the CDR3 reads CASSLEGDTQYF. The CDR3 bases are TGTGCCAGCAGCCTCGAGGGGGATACGCAGTATTTT.

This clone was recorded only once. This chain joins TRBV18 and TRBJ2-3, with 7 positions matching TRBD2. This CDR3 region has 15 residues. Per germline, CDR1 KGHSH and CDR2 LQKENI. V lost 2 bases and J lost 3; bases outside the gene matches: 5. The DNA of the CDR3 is TGTGCCAGCTCACCAGGGGCGGGGGAAACAGATACGCAGTATTTT. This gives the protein CASSPGAGETDTQYF.

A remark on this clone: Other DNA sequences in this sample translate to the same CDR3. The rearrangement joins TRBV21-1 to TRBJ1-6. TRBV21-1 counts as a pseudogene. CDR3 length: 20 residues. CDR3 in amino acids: CASSPQATGLGVTYNSPLHF. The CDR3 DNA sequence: TGTGCCAGCAGCCCACAAGCGACCGGGTTGGGGGTCACTTATAATTCACCCCTCCACTTT.